The T cell receptor (beta chain) described here comes from a study of graft-versus-host responses after intestinal transplantation. For the study at large: Every one of the recipients received anti-thymocyte globulin induction and afterwards took tacrolimus and steroids for approximately 3 years.

About this clone: Its antigen is unidentified.

The data were produced by immunoSEQ multiplex PCR, yet TCRdb's version contains in-frame clones alone and is incomplete. Found here are more than 85,000 clones, about nine tenths of them singletons; the top ten hold around 0.07%. The CDR3 runs to 16 residues. V lost 4 bases, J lost 0 bases, and 13 bases lay in between. The germline V gene has CDR1 MGHRA and CDR2 YSYEKL. Study-wide points: Allografts from individuals with graft-donor T cell macrochimerism displayed high graft-versus-host to host-versus-graft clonal ratios. Early HvG declines after transplant were associated with peak circulating GvH clone levels.

Source: unstimulated CD8+ T cells sorted from spleen or lymph node cells, taken before transplant. This TCR was sampled from a human donor who was the organ donor for an intestinal transplant. The rearrangement joins TRBV4-1 to TRBJ1-5; D may be TRBD1 (6 bases). The chain's CDR3 is CASSLSGDYSNQPQHF. The DNA of the CDR3 is TGCGCCAGCAGCCTTTCAGGGGACTATAGCAATCAGCCCCAGCATTTT.